Shown below are 10 T cell receptor beta chains from a single sample sequenced in a study of blood T cell repertoires in COVID-19. TCRdb's table, derived via immunoSEQ multiplex PCR, lists solely in-frame clones and lacks some. The profile shows 100,000 to 150,000 clones, over 75% of them singletons. Sequencing was carried out using peripheral blood. The receptors come from a man aged 25 to 45 with COVID-19, enrolled during active disease.

This clone was observed a handful of times. The CDR3 nucleotides are TGTGCCAGCGACAAGAGGGACAGGAATCAGCCCCAGCATTTT. This gives the protein CASDKRDRNQPQHF. V usage is TRBV6-6 and J usage is TRBJ1-5, with 8 bases aligning to TRBD1. CDR1 and CDR2 from the germline V gene are MNHNY and SVGAGI (reference sequence). V lost 8 bases to trimming and J lost 4 bases; unmatched junction nucleotides: 7. The CDR3 is 14 amino acids.

In this sample, this clone turned up many times. V usage is TRBV7-2 and J usage is TRBJ1-1, with TRBD1 identical over 8 bases. V was pared by 4 bases and J by 3 bases, with 13 bases of the junction left unmatched. Germline V gene data show CDR1 as SGHTA and CDR2 as FQGNSA. This CDR3 comprises 17 residues. CDR3 DNA sequence: TGTGCCAGCAGCTCCCGACTCAGGGGGCGCAGGTACACTGAAGCTTTCTTT. Encoded protein: CASSSRLRGRRYTEAFF.

This chain joins TRBV19 and TRBJ2-5; 13 nucleotides line up with TRBD2. This CDR3 spans 13 amino acids. Germline V CDR1 and CDR2: LNHDA, SQIVND (reference sequence). For the CDR3, the DNA is TGTGCGACTAGCGGGAGGCCTCAAGAGACCCAGTACTTC. This gives the protein CATSGRPQETQYF.

This chain links TRBV3-1 (or the pseudogene TRBV3-2) with TRBJ2-2, with TRBD1 matching over 7 bases. From germline, CDR1 is LGHDT and CDR2 YNNKEL (reference sequence). This CDR3 has 15 amino acids. The trim removed 4 bases at V and 3 bases at J, leaving 5 bases unmatched. CDR3: CASSPEQGYTGELFF. DNA of the CDR3: TGTGCCAGCAGCCCCGAACAGGGGTACACCGGGGAGCTGTTTTTT.

This clone was seen just once. The chain uses TRBV5-6 and TRBJ1-3; possible D gene TRBD1, 5 bases. The germline V gene has CDR1 SGHDT and CDR2 YYEEEE. The CDR3 contains 15 residues. The V and J ends lost 0 bases and 3 bases respectively, with 10 bases between them. CDR3 nucleotide sequence: TGTGCCAGCAGCTTGGGCCCGGGGGTTGGAAACACCATATATTTT. Translating gives CASSLGPGVGNTIYF.

The V and J genes are TRBV2 and TRBJ1-1; D unresolved. Trimming left V 8 bases short and J 4 bases short, with 5 bases between. CDR3 length equals 10 residues. Germline V gene lookup returns CDR1 SNHLY and CDR2 FYNNEI. CDR3 nucleotide sequence: TGTGCCAGCTCGGGCACTGAAGCTTTCTTT. Translation gives CASSGTEAFF. Together with reference TRBV2 and TRBJ1-1, the CDR3 gives the full variable domain: EPEVTQTPSHQVTQMGQEVILRCVPISNHLYFYWYRQILGQKVEFLVSFYNNEISEKSEIFDDQFSVERPDGSNFTLKIRSTKLEDSAMYFCASSGTEAFFGQGTRLTVV.

In this sample, this clone turned up a few times. This chain uses TRBV24-1 with TRBJ2-7, with 8 positions matching TRBD1. The length of the CDR3 is 13 residues. V trimming: 11 bases; J trimming: 1 base; junction bases outside the gene matches: 6. CDR1 and CDR2 (germline): KGHDR, SFDVKD. This CDR3 reads CAMDRAPSYEQYF. CDR3 in DNA: TGTGCCATGGACAGGGCCCCTTCCTACGAGCAGTACTTC.

Only a few counts were recorded for this clone. The V and J genes are TRBV29-1 and TRBJ2-7; TRBD1 might be the D (7 bases). The germline V gene encodes CDR1 SQVTM and CDR2 ANQGSEA. The ends were cut back, 6 bases at V and 5 bases at J, with 14 bases in the middle. This CDR3 region has 12 residues. The chain's CDR3 is CSVDTGEDEQYF. CDR3 in DNA: TGCAGCGTGGACACAGGGGAGGACGAGCAGTACTTC.

The chain combines TRBV4-1 with TRBJ2-2; D uncertain. From germline, CDR1 is MGHRA and CDR2 YSYEKL. This CDR3 is built from 13 residues. Trimming left V 1 base short and J 11 bases short, with 11 bases between. The CDR3 nucleotides are TGCGCCAGCAGCCAAGTAGAGCTAACCGAGCTGTTTTTT. Translating it yields CASSQVELTELFF.

The J gene is TRBJ2-7, the V gene TRBV3-1 (or the pseudogene TRBV3-2), with 9 bases identical to TRBD1. The V gene end was trimmed by 5 bases and the J gene end by 2 bases; junction bases not matched to a gene: 4. This CDR3 spans 14 amino acids. CDR1 and CDR2 from the germline V gene are LGHDT and YNNKEL (reference sequence). This CDR3 is CASSNRDRAYEQYF. CDR3 bases: TGTGCCAGCAGCAACCGGGACAGGGCCTACGAGCAGTACTTC.